The clone carrying this T cell receptor (beta chain) was counted at least ten times. Its antigen remains unidentified. The data originate from a study of T-cell reconstitution after alpha-beta-depleted transplantation in children. Germline CDR1 and CDR2: MNHEY and SVGAGI. The CDR3 is made up of 14 amino acids. Trimming left V 3 bases short and J 5 bases short, with 14 bases between. Study-level results: When one year had passed after transplant, most T-cell counts and diversity came from newly produced T cells. It was surviving recipient T cells and thymic progenitors that gave some patients high TCRbeta diversity at day 60. Several hundred expanded graft clones reportedly supplied alpha-beta T cells about two months after transplant.

For TCRbeta, the library was prepared with unique molecular identifiers. MiXCR was run by TCRdb on the PCR reads, yielding one entry per CDR3 protein. The sample shows under 300,000 distinct CDR3 sequences, roughly 11% of them seen only once. This specimen was peripheral blood, taken 180 days after TCRalphabeta/CD19-depleted stem cell transplant. This sequence was found in a male patient under 10 years old who had a stem cell transplant for chronic granulomatous disease, so the T cells may come from the graft donor. This chain uses TRBV6-5 with TRBJ2-7; D unresolved. In DNA, the CDR3 is TGTGCCAGCAGTTATGGTCAATTTAAGAACGAGCAGTACTTC. It yields the protein CASSYGQFKNEQYF.